These 32 T cell receptor beta chains were sequenced from one sample in a study of identical twins. TCRdb reanalysed the 5' RACE reads using MiXCR and keeps one entry per CDR3 protein. This sample has around 490,000 distinct CDR3 sequences, with 13% to 15% found just once. The data were also submitted as part of a second study, on yellow fever vaccine responses in identical twins.

Sequenced input: CD4+ T cells sorted from blood. The receptors come from a woman in her late teens or twenties in good health.

This clonotype was counted between two and nine times. The CDR3 reads CASSLVPGVSSYEQYF. In nucleotides, the CDR3 is TGTGCCAGCAGCTTGGTCCCAGGCGTGAGCTCCTACGAGCAGTACTTC. This sequence joins TRBV5-5 and TRBJ2-7, with D hard to call. The V end lost 0 bases, the J end lost 0 bases, and 13 bases lay between the germline ends. The CDR3 is made up of 16 amino acids. Germline lookup yields CDR1 SGHKS and CDR2 YYEKEE (reference sequence).

In its sample, this clonotype was seen many times. V is TRBV7-9 and J is TRBJ2-3; D ambiguous. Trimming cost V 5 bases and J 0 bases, with 9 bases left between them. The CDR3 sequence is 14 residues long. From germline, CDR1 is SEHNR and CDR2 FQNEAQ (reference sequence). The CDR3 spells CASSLMISTDTQYF. CDR3 in DNA: TGTGCCAGCAGCCTAATGATTAGCACAGATACGCAGTATTTT.

This clonotype was seen only a few times. V usage is TRBV2 and J usage is TRBJ1-5; the D gene is possibly TRBD1 (6 bases). Between the trimmed V and J ends, which lost 6 bases and 6 bases, there was a span of 12 bases. The CDR3 runs to 13 residues. Germline values: CDR1 SNHLY, CDR2 FYNNEI. The CDR3 spells CASRQGPSQPQHF. CDR3 nucleotides: TGTGCCAGCAGACAGGGTCCTAGTCAGCCCCAGCATTTT. The full variable domain, rest sourced from reference TRBV2 and TRBJ1-5, is EPEVTQTPSHQVTQMGQEVILRCVPISNHLYFYWYRQILGQKVEFLVSFYNNEISEKSEIFDDQFSVERPDGSNFTLKIRSTKLEDSAMYFCASRQGPSQPQHFGDGTRLSIL.

In this sample, this clonotype turned up many times. This rearrangement joins TRBV9 to TRBJ2-7; 14 nucleotides agree with TRBD2. Germline CDR1 is SGDLS and CDR2 is YYNGEE. J was trimmed by 2 bases and V by 5 bases; bases with no gene match: 6. This CDR3 region has 16 residues. This chain's CDR3 is CASSQGLAGGPYEQYF. The DNA of the CDR3 is TGTGCCAGCAGTCAAGGACTAGCGGGAGGTCCCTACGAGCAGTACTTC.

This clonotype has just one count. The junction departs from germline at one end; a sequencing error may be responsible. The chain is built from TRBV28 and TRBJ2-3; maybe TRBD2 (6 bases). The CDR3 totals 14 residues. Germline V gene lookup returns CDR1 MDHEN and CDR2 SYDVKM. The CDR3 DNA reads as TGTGCCAGCTTTGGGAGCGGCCCGGGAGATTCGCAGTATTTT. This gives the protein CASFGSGPGDSQYF.

This chain connects TRBV7-8 to TRBJ2-5, with D maybe TRBD2 (6 bases). Germline V gene lookup returns CDR1 SGHVS and CDR2 FQNEAQ. The V gene lost 4 bases and the J gene lost 2 bases, with 11 bases spanning the gap. The CDR3 runs 14 residues. Written as DNA, the CDR3 is TGTGCCAGCAGCTCCGGGACTCCGCAAGAGACCCAGTACTTC. Protein: CASSSGTPQETQYF. Combining the CDR3 with reference TRBV7-8 and TRBJ2-5 gives the whole variable domain GAGVSQSPRYKVAKRGQDVALRCDPISGHVSLFWYQQALGQGPEFLTYFQNEAQLDKSGLPSDRFFAERPEGSVSTLKIQRTQQEDSAVYLCASSSGTPQETQYFGPGTRLLVL.

This clonotype appeared many times. CDR3 DNA sequence: TGCGCCAGCAGCTTGGATAGAGAACAGAAGAATTCACCCCTCCACTTT. It encodes CASSLDREQKNSPLHF. The chain couples TRBV5-1 to TRBJ1-6; D not resolved. The CDR3 extends over 16 amino acids. Trimming stripped 0 bases from V and 7 bases from J, with 14 bases between. CDR1 and CDR2 (germline): SGHRS, YFSETQ.

This chain joins TRBV3-1 and TRBJ1-2, with D maybe TRBD1 (5 bases). Germline-derived CDR1 and CDR2 are LGHDT and YNNKEL (reference sequence). Trimming removed 1 base from V and 4 bases from J, with 13 bases in between. The CDR3 extends over 15 amino acids. The CDR3 DNA is TGTGCCAGCAGCCAAGGTCGGGGGACGATCTATGGCTACACCTTC. Protein sequence: CASSQGRGTIYGYTF.

This clonotype was seen only a few times. V usage is TRBV5-1 and J usage is TRBJ2-2, with 10 bases lining up with TRBD1. The trim removed 3 bases at V and 6 bases at J, leaving 5 bases unmatched. The CDR3 runs 15 residues. Germline V gives CDR1 SGHRS, CDR2 YFSETQ. The CDR3: CASSSTGTGAGELFF. In DNA, the CDR3 is TGCGCCAGCAGCTCCACCGGGACAGGGGCCGGGGAGCTGTTTTTT.

This clonotype was picked up a small number of times. The J gene is TRBJ2-7, the V gene TRBV24-1; no definite D call. The CDR3 covers 11 residues. V was pared by 5 bases and J by 6 bases, with 7 bases between. CDR1 is KGHDR, CDR2 SFDVKD, per germline. The CDR3 DNA sequence: TGTGCCACCAGTGCAGGTTTCGAGCAGTACTTC. This sequence encodes CATSAGFEQYF.

In this sample, this clonotype turned up a few times. The chain links TRBV7-3 to TRBJ2-1; 7 bases are shared with TRBD2. The germline gives CDR1 SGHTA, CDR2 FQGTGA. The length of the CDR3 is 15 residues. V gave up 0 bases and J gave up 6 bases; unmatched junction bases: 5. CDR3 residues: CASSLTGGVSNEQFF. The CDR3 region has the DNA TGTGCCAGCAGCTTAACGGGGGGGGTGAGCAATGAGCAGTTCTTC.

The chain recombines TRBV28 with TRBJ2-1; TRBD1 or TRBD2 may be the D gene (5 bases each). CDR1 and CDR2 from the germline V gene are MDHEN and SYDVKM. The CDR3 has 14 residues. Trimming cost V 6 bases and J 7 bases, with 16 bases left between them. CDR3 in DNA: TGTGCCAGCAGGTGGGGCGGGTCAAGGAATGAGCAGTTCTTC. This gives the protein CASRWGGSRNEQFF.

CDR3 sequence: CASSLDVGARNSPLHF. In DNA form, the CDR3 reads TGTGCCAGCAGTTTAGACGTGGGGGCGCGTAATTCACCCCTCCACTTT. The rearrangement joins TRBV12-3 or TRBV12-4 to TRBJ1-6; a weak D match, TRBD1 (6 bases). The CDR3 length is 16 residues. V lost 1 base and J 6 bases, leaving 13 bases between the germline ends.

The chain has TRBV28 and TRBJ2-7; D may be TRBD2 (6 bases). CDR1 and CDR2 (germline): MDHEN, SYDVKM. This CDR3 has 11 residues. V lost 9 bases to trimming and J lost 8 bases, with 14 bases between them. The CDR3 is CASTSEGQQYV. CDR3 nucleotides: TGTGCCAGTACCTCGGAGGGACAGCAGTACGTC.

This clonotype occurred a few times. V usage is TRBV27 and J usage is TRBJ2-3; the D gene is possibly TRBD1 (5 bases). This CDR3 is built from 14 residues. Germline CDR1 is MNHEY and CDR2 is SMNVEV (reference sequence). Trimming pared 3 bases from V and 2 bases from J, leaving 9 bases between. The CDR3, as DNA: TGTGCCAGCAGTTTCAGGGTAGACACAGATACGCAGTATTTT. This gives the protein CASSFRVDTDTQYF.

Many counts were recorded for this clonotype. The chain couples TRBV7-2 to TRBJ2-1; D ambiguous. V gave up 6 bases and J gave up 1 base, with 10 bases separating them. CDR1 is SGHTA and CDR2 is FQGNSA in the germline V gene. This CDR3 is 14 amino acids long. CDR3 loop: CASRGRSSYNEQFF. DNA of the CDR3: TGTGCCAGCAGAGGCAGAAGTTCCTACAATGAGCAGTTCTTC.

The chain links TRBV14 to TRBJ2-1; 7 bases line up with TRBD2. Germline V gene sequence: CDR1 SGHDN, CDR2 FVKESK. The CDR3 sequence is 18 residues long. Unmatched junction bases numbered 14, after V lost 2 bases and J lost 4 bases. The CDR3 here is CASSQHLLAGVGYNEQFF. The CDR3 DNA is TGTGCCAGCAGCCAACACCTCCTGGCGGGAGTGGGGTACAATGAGCAGTTCTTC.

This sequence joins TRBV29-1 and TRBJ2-5; tentatively, D is TRBD2 (7 bases). Germline V gene lookup returns CDR1 SQVTM and CDR2 ANQGSEA. Trimming cost V 7 bases and J 5 bases, with 14 bases left between them. CDR3 size: 12 residues. CDR3 region: CSAGGGSETQYF. CDR3 nucleotides: TGCAGCGCCGGCGGGGGCTCGGAGACCCAGTACTTC. The whole variable domain, remainder taken from reference TRBV29-1 and TRBJ2-5, is SAVISQKPSRDICQRGTSLTIQCQVDSQVTMMFWYRQQPGQSLTLIATANQGSEATYESGFVIDKFPISRPNLTFSTLTVSNMSPEDSSIYLCSAGGGSETQYFGPGTRLLVL.

Regarding this clonotype: This CDR3 is missing its conserved last phenylalanine or tryptophan, likely due to a read error. The V and J genes are TRBV9 and TRBJ2-1, with D unresolved. The CDR3 spans 13 residues. The germline V and J ends were trimmed by 0 bases and 9 bases, with 10 bases remaining between them. Germline lookup yields CDR1 SGDLS and CDR2 YYNGEE. The CDR3 coding sequence is TGTGCCAGCAGCGTAGTTCTTGCGAGTGAGCAGTTCTCC. It codes for CASSVVLASEQFS.

This clonotype has more than one count but fewer than ten. The chain combines TRBV2 with TRBJ1-6; 7 nucleotides align to TRBD1. The CDR3 loop spans 14 amino acids. Per the germline V gene, CDR1 is SNHLY and CDR2 is FYNNEI. Germline trimming cut 6 bases from V and 16 bases from J; bases unmatched to any gene: 15. The DNA for the CDR3 is TGTGCCAGCAGGAGTACAGGGGTCGCCTCTCCTCTCCACTTT. It is translated as CASRSTGVASPLHF.

V gene TRBV4-1 combines with J gene TRBJ2-1; possibly TRBD1 for D (7 bases). The CDR3 has 13 amino acids. Germline CDR1 reads MGHRA; CDR2 reads YSYEKL. Trimming removed 4 bases at V and 7 bases at J, with 11 bases between. The CDR3 sequence: CASSPTGRNEQFF. CDR3 nucleotides: TGCGCCAGCAGCCCGACAGGGAGGAATGAGCAGTTCTTC.

The chain is built from TRBV20-1 and TRBJ1-2, with D unclear. The germline V gene encodes CDR1 DFQATT and CDR2 SNEGSKA (reference sequence). Trimming cost V 6 bases and J 4 bases, with 9 bases left between them. The length of the CDR3 is 11 residues. CDR3 sequence (DNA): TGCAGTGCCATGATAGGCTATGGCTACACCTTC. Protein sequence: CSAMIGYGYTF.

This clonotype was detected only a few times. V is TRBV12-3 or TRBV12-4 and J is TRBJ2-1; D is uncertain. CDR3 length: 14 amino acids. Trimming stripped 2 bases from V and 4 bases from J, with 9 bases between. CDR3 residues: CASSLLFPYNEQFF. DNA of the CDR3: TGTGCCAGCAGTTTATTATTCCCGTACAATGAGCAGTTCTTC.

V usage is TRBV11-3 and J usage is TRBJ1-1; D is uncertain. V was cut by 4 bases and J by 0 bases, with 9 bases left in between. This CDR3 contains 14 residues. Germline-derived CDR1 and CDR2 are SGHNT and YENEEA. CDR3 coding DNA: TGTGCCAGCAGCTCTAGCACTTTGAACACTGAAGCTTTCTTT. This encodes CASSSSTLNTEAFF.

This clonotype was seen a single time. J is TRBJ2-5 and V is TRBV24-1, with unresolved D. From germline, CDR1 is KGHDR and CDR2 SFDVKD. This CDR3 spans 13 amino acids. V was shortened by 3 bases and J by 9 bases, with 13 bases between the two germline ends. The chain's CDR3 is CATSDTGRTAQYF. The CDR3 nucleotides are TGTGCCACCAGTGATACGGGCCGGACGGCCCAGTACTTC.

The chain recombines TRBV12-3 or TRBV12-4 with TRBJ2-4; perhaps D is TRBD1 or TRBD2 (5 bases each). The CDR3 contains 17 residues. The V and J ends lost 6 bases and 0 bases respectively, with 18 bases between them. The CDR3 region is CASSLQGVRGAKNIQYF. DNA for the CDR3: TGTGCCAGCAGCCTCCAGGGAGTTAGGGGAGCCAAAAACATTCAGTACTTC.

J is TRBJ2-1 and V is TRBV7-6; D is ambiguous. The germline gives CDR1 SGHVS, CDR2 FNYEAQ. This CDR3 has 11 amino acids. V shed 9 bases and J shed 5 bases, with 8 bases lying between them. CDR3 region: CASMLDNEQFF. The CDR3 DNA follows: TGTGCCAGTATGTTGGACAATGAGCAGTTCTTC.

There are a few counts of this clonotype. The chain employs TRBV7-9 and TRBJ2-7, with TRBD1 identical over 9 bases. The J segment lost 5 bases and the V segment lost 5 bases, leaving 7 bases of the junction unmatched. From germline, CDR1 is SEHNR and CDR2 FQNEAQ (reference sequence). The CDR3 contains 14 residues. This CDR3 is CASSAKGQGHEQYV. The CDR3 region has the DNA TGTGCCAGCAGCGCCAAAGGACAGGGGCACGAGCAGTACGTC.

This clonotype was counted ten times or more. This chain links TRBV29-1 with TRBJ2-1; TRBD2 might be the D (6 bases). CDR1 is SQVTM and CDR2 is ANQGSEA in the germline V gene. The CDR3 is 12 residues long. V was clipped by 6 bases and J by 7 bases, with 13 bases between them. The chain's CDR3 is CSVEGSGNEQFF. The CDR3 region has the DNA TGCAGCGTGGAGGGTTCAGGTAATGAGCAGTTCTTC.

The chain carries TRBV20-1 and TRBJ2-3; 8 nucleotides align to TRBD2. V dropped 6 bases and J dropped 1; count of bases not matched to a gene: 6. Germline V gene lookup returns CDR1 DFQATT and CDR2 SNEGSKA (reference sequence). This CDR3 spans 14 amino acids. The CDR3 DNA reads as TGCAGTGCAACGGGACTAGTTGGCACAGATACGCAGTATTTT. This translates into CSATGLVGTDTQYF.

This clonotype was seen more than once but under ten times. The chain couples TRBV11-3 to TRBJ2-7, with D tentatively TRBD2 (5 bases). This CDR3 has 15 amino acids. Per germline, CDR1 SGHNT and CDR2 YENEEA. V was pared by 1 base and J by 2 bases, with 12 bases between. The CDR3 sequence: CASSLGGPLPYEQYF. DNA of the CDR3: TGTGCCAGCAGCTTAGGCGGGCCCCTTCCCTACGAGCAGTACTTC.

The V gene is TRBV29-1, the J gene TRBJ1-1; 7 bases are shared with TRBD1. Germline CDR1 and CDR2: SQVTM and ANQGSEA. Trimming at V came to 7 bases and at J to 5 bases, leaving 13 bases not matched to a gene. This CDR3 is built from 14 residues. CDR3 coding DNA: TGCAGCGCCCCCCGGCAGGGGGTGGGTACTGAAGCTTTCTTT. It yields the protein CSAPRQGVGTEAFF.